These 14 T cell receptor beta chains share one sample of origin, sequenced in a study of response to subunit inactivated influenza vaccine. Via MiXCR, TCRdb re-called the RT-PCR reads, giving one row per CDR3 protein. The table records 550,000 to 650,000 distinct CDR3 sequences, 12% of them present only once. Here the sequenced sample was PBMCs from blood, taken on the day of vaccination. The origin of the receptors is a man in his fifties or sixties who received an inactivated influenza vaccine.

This clonotype was counted only a few times. The chain joins TRBV5-1 to TRBJ2-5; 9 nucleotides line up with TRBD1. The V gene's germline CDR1 is SGHRS and CDR2 YFSETQ. V shed 3 bases, J shed 4 bases, and the junction held 7 bases outside the gene matches. The length of the CDR3 is 15 residues. The CDR3 region has the DNA TGCGCCAGCAGCTCCGGGACAGGGCGTGCAGAGACCCAGTACTTC. Translation: CASSSGTGRAETQYF.

V gene TRBV5-6 combines with J gene TRBJ2-2; no definite D call. Germline assignment: CDR1 SGHDT and CDR2 YYEEEE. Trimming took off 0 bases at V and 6 bases at J, with 3 bases between the two ends. This CDR3 spans 12 amino acids. CDR3 in amino acids: CASSLGSGELFF. For the CDR3, the DNA is TGTGCCAGCAGCTTGGGCTCCGGGGAGCTGTTTTTT.

This clonotype occurred a few times. CDR3 in DNA: TGCAGTGCTCCTCCATGGGCAGGGGGCAATGAGCAGTTCTTC. Translated, it gives CSAPPWAGGNEQFF. The genes are TRBV20-1 and TRBJ2-1; 7 bases agree with TRBD1. Unmatched junction bases numbered 10, after V lost 5 bases and J lost 6 bases. This CDR3 contains 14 residues. Germline CDR1 DFQATT, CDR2 SNEGSKA (reference sequence).

The table lists this clonotype with a few counts. The chain combines TRBV3-1 with TRBJ2-4; no definite D call. Germline V CDR1 and CDR2: LGHDT, YNNKEL (reference sequence). V shed 5 bases and J shed 4 bases, with 9 bases lying between them. This CDR3 is 13 amino acids long. The CDR3 DNA sequence: TGTGCCAGCAGCTACGTACTAAAAAACATTCAGTACTTC. Translating it yields CASSYVLKNIQYF.

Many counts were recorded for this clonotype. The chain is built from TRBV12-3 or TRBV12-4 and TRBJ2-2, with D tentatively TRBD1 (5 bases). The length of the CDR3 is 16 residues. V lost 0 bases and J 7 bases, leaving 15 bases between the germline ends. This CDR3 is CASSLAVDRTGGELFF. The CDR3 region has the DNA TGTGCCAGCAGTTTAGCGGTAGACAGAACCGGCGGGGAGCTGTTTTTT.

This chain uses TRBV27 with TRBJ2-7; the match to TRBD2 covers 16 bases. Germline CDR1 reads MNHEY; CDR2 reads SMNVEV (reference sequence). After removal of 7 bases from V and 6 bases from J, the junction contained 9 bases not matched to a gene. There are 16 residues in the CDR3. CDR3 nucleotides: TGTGCCAGCATCCCGGGACTAGCGGGAGGGCCGATCGAGCAGTACTTC. Protein product: CASIPGLAGGPIEQYF.

The chain recombines TRBV5-8 with TRBJ1-5; maybe TRBD1 (6 bases). The CDR3 sequence is 14 residues long. CDR1 SGHTS and CDR2 YDEGEE come from the germline V gene. Trimming removed 0 bases from V and 7 bases from J, with 11 bases in between. DNA for the CDR3: TGTGCCAGCAGCTTGGTTATGGGGGCACAGCCCCAGCATTTT. Protein sequence: CASSLVMGAQPQHF.

There are a few counts of this clonotype. The gene calls are TRBV12-3 or TRBV12-4 and TRBJ2-2; D is unclear. The CDR3 is made up of 15 amino acids. Trimming shortened V by 3 bases and J by 0 bases, and 8 bases separated the two germline ends. In DNA form, the CDR3 reads TGTGCCAGCAGTTTTTTAGGGCCGAACACCGGGGAGCTGTTTTTT. Translation gives CASSFLGPNTGELFF.

There are a few counts of this clonotype. The V and J genes are TRBV28 and TRBJ2-2, with 7 bases identical to TRBD1. Germline values: CDR1 MDHEN, CDR2 SYDVKM. Trimming at V came to 2 bases and at J to 0 bases, leaving 3 bases not matched to a gene. CDR3 length: 16 amino acids. CDR3: CASSLIQGANTGELFF. The CDR3 DNA reads as TGTGCCAGCAGTTTAATTCAGGGGGCGAACACCGGGGAGCTGTTTTTT.

The chain carries TRBV5-1 and TRBJ2-1; 14 nucleotides line up with TRBD2. J gave up 9 bases and V 3 bases, and 8 bases lay outside the gene matches. The CDR3 totals 16 residues. The germline V gene encodes CDR1 SGHRS and CDR2 YFSETQ. CDR3 DNA sequence: TGCGCCAGCAGCTCACCGGGACTAGCGGGAGTTCTTGAGCAGTTCTTC. It is translated as CASSSPGLAGVLEQFF.

This clonotype has only a few counts. The chain recombines TRBV10-3 with TRBJ2-7, with D possibly being TRBD2 (6 bases). Germline V lookup: CDR1 ENHRY, CDR2 SYGVKD. Trimming took off 2 bases at V and 4 bases at J, with 9 bases between the two ends. The length of the CDR3 is 13 residues. CDR3 bases: TGTGCCATCAGTGAGCGGCGGGAATACGAGCAGTACTTC. Protein: CAISERREYEQYF.

This chain joins TRBV5-4 and TRBJ2-7; 13 bases are a match to TRBD2. CDR3 length equals 16 residues. In germline, CDR1 is SGHNT, CDR2 YYREEE (reference sequence). The V and J ends lost 4 bases and 3 bases, in that order; junction bases with no gene match: 7. CDR3 sequence reads: CASSGGTSGVGYEQYF. Written as DNA, the CDR3 is TGTGCCAGCAGCGGTGGGACTAGCGGGGTAGGCTACGAGCAGTACTTC. Looking up the rest from reference TRBV5-4 and TRBJ2-7 gives the full variable domain: ETGVTQSPTHLIKTRGQQVTLRCSSQSGHNTVSWYQQALGQGPQFIFQYYREEENGRGNFPPRFSGLQFPNYSSELNVNALELDDSALYLCASSGGTSGVGYEQYFGPGTRLTVT.

V and J are TRBV28 and TRBJ2-3; 10 bases map to TRBD2. V was clipped by 4 bases and J by 8 bases; unmatched bases: 12. CDR1 MDHEN and CDR2 SYDVKM come from the germline V gene. This CDR3 region has 16 residues. CDR3 loop: CASSSRAGGPHATQYF. The CDR3, as DNA: TGTGCCAGCAGTTCCAGAGCGGGAGGGCCCCATGCTACGCAGTATTTT.

This rearrangement joins TRBV28 to TRBJ2-1; tentative D call: TRBD2 (6 bases). The CDR3 extends over 16 amino acids. V lost 5 bases and J 6 bases, leaving 20 bases between the germline ends. CDR1 and CDR2 (germline): MDHEN, SYDVKM. The CDR3 DNA reads as TGTGCCAGCAGTCGGGACTCCCGCCCGGAGGGCAATGAGCAGTTCTTC. This sequence encodes CASSRDSRPEGNEQFF.